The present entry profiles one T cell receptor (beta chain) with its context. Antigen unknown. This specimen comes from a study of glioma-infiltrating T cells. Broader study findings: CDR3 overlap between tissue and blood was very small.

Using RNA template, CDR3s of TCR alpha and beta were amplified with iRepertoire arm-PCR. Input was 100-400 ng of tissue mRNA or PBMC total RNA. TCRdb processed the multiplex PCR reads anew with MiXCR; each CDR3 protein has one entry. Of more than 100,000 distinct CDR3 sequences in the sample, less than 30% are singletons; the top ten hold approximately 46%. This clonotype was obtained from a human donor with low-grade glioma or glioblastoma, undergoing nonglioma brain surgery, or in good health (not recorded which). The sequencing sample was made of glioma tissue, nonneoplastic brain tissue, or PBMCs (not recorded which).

The CDR3, as DNA: TGCGCCAGCAGCCCGGCGGAGGCCACAGATACGCAGTATTTT. Protein: CASSPAEATDTQYF. The chain employs TRBV4-1 and TRBJ2-3, with D perhaps matching TRBD2 (5 bases). The germline CDR1 and CDR2 sequences are MGHRA and YSYEKL. This CDR3 is built from 14 residues. The V end lost 4 bases, the J end lost 2 bases, and 10 bases lay between the germline ends.